This TCR beta chain was found in a study of T cells in Graves' hyperthyroidism and ophthalmopathy. Germline CDR1 reads MNHNS; CDR2 reads SASEGT. The CDR3 extends over 15 amino acids. V lost 7 bases to trimming and J lost 4 bases, with 16 bases between them. Ten or more counts support this clonotype. Exclusions: uncontrolled infection, other autoimmune disease, pregnancy, lactation. Researchers took RNA transcripts and amplified the TCR beta CDR3 regions from them. The HTBI primer set served for first-round RT-PCR of the TCR CDR3. TCRdb analysed the multiplex PCR reads with MiXCR anew, one entry per CDR3 protein. The sample has 700,000 or so distinct CDR3 sequences, over 15% seen once.

The clonotype comes from a man aged 18 to 30 with Graves' hyperthyroidism. Input material: blood. The chain carries TRBV6-1 and TRBJ2-2, with D tentatively TRBD1 (6 bases). This CDR3 is CASTSAQGSTGELFF. CDR3 nucleotide sequence: TGTGCCAGCACCTCGGCACAGGGTAGCACCGGGGAGCTGTTTTTT.